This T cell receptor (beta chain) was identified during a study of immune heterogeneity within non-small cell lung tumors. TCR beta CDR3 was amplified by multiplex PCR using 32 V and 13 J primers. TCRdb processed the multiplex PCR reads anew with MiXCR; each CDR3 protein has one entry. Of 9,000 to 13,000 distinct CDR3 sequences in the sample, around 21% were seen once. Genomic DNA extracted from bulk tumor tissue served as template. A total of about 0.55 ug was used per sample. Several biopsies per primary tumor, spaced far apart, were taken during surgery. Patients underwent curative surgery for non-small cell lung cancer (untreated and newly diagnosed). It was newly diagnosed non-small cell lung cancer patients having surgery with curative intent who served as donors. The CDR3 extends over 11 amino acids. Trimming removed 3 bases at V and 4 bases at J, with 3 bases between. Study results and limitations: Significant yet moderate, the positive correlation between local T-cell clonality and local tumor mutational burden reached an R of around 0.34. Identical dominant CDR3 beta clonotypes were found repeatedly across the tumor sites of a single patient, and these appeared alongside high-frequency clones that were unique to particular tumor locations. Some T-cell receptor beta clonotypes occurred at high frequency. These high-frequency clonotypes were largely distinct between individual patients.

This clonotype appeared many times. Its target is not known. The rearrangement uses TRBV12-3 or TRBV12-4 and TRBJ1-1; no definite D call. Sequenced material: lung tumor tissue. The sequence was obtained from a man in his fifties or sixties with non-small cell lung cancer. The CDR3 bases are TGTGCCAGCAGTTTCAGCACTGAAGCTTTCTTT. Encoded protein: CASSFSTEAFF.